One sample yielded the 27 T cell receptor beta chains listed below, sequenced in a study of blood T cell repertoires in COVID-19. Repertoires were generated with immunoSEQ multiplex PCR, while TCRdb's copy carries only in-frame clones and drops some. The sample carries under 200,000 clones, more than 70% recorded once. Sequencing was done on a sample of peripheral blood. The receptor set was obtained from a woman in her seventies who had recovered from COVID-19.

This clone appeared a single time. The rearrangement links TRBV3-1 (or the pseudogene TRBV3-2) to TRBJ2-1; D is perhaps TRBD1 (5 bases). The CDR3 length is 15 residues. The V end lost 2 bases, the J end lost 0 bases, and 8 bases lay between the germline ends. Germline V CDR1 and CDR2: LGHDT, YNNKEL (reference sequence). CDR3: CASSQTGASYNEQFF. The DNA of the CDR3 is TGTGCCAGCAGCCAAACAGGTGCCTCCTACAATGAGCAGTTCTTC.

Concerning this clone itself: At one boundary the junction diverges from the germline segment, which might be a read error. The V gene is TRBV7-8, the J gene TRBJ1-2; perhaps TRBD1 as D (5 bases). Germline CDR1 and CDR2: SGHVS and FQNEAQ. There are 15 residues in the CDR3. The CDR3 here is CARSFGAGGNYGYTF. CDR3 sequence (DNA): TGTGCCCGCAGCTTTGGGGCGGGGGGGAACTATGGCTACACCTTC.

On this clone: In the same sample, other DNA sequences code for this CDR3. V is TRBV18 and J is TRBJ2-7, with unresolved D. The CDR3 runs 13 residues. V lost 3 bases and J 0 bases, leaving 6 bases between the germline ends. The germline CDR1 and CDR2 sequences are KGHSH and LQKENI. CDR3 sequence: CASSPPSSYEQYF. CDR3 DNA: TGTGCCAGCTCACCCCCGAGCTCCTACGAGCAGTACTTC. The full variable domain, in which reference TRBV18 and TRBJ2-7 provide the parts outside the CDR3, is NAGVMQNPRHLVRRRGQEARLRCSPMKGHSHVYWYRQLPEEGLKFMVYLQKENIIDESGMPKERFSAEFPKEGPSILRIQQVVRGDSAAYFCASSPPSSYEQYFGPGTRLTVT.

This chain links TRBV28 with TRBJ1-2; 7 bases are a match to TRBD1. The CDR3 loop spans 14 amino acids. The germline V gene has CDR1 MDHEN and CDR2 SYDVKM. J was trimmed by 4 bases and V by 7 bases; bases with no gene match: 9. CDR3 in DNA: TGTGCCAGCACCAGAGACAGGGAGGCCTATGGCTACACCTTC. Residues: CASTRDREAYGYTF.

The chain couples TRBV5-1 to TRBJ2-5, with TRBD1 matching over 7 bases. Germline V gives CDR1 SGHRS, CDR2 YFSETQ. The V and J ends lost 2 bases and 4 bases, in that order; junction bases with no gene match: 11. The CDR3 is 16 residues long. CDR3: CASSFRSQGMGETQYF. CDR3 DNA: TGCGCCAGCAGCTTTCGCTCACAGGGGATGGGAGAGACCCAGTACTTC.

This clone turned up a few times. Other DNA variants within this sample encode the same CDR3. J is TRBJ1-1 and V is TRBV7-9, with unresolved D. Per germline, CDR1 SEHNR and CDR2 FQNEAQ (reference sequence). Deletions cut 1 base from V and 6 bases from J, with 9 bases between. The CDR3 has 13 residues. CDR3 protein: CASSLGPRAEAFF. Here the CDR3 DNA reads TGTGCCAGCAGCTTAGGGCCGCGGGCTGAAGCTTTCTTT.

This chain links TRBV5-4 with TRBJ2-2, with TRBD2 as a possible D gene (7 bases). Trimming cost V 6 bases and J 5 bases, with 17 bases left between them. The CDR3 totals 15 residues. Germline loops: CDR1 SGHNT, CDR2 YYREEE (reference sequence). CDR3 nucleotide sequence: TGTGCCAGCACCCGAGGGGGGGCGCGAACCGGGGAGCTGTTTTTT. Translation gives CASTRGGARTGELFF.

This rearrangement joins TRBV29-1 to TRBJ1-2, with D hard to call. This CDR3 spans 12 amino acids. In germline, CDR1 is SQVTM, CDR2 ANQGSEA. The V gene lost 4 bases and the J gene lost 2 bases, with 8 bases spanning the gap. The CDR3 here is CSVGGQNYGYTF. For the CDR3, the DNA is TGCAGCGTTGGTGGTCAGAACTATGGCTACACCTTC. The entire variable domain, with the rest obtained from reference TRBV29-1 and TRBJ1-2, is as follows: SAVISQKPSRDICQRGTSLTIQCQVDSQVTMMFWYRQQPGQSLTLIATANQGSEATYESGFVIDKFPISRPNLTFSTLTVSNMSPEDSSIYLCSVGGQNYGYTFGSGTRLTVV.

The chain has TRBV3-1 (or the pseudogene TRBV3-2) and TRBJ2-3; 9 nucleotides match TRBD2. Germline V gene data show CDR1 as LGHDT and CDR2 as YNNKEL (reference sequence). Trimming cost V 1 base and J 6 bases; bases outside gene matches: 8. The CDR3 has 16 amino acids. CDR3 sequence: CASSQVAGGARDTQYF. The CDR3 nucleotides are TGTGCCAGCAGCCAAGTGGCGGGGGGGGCGCGTGATACGCAGTATTTT.

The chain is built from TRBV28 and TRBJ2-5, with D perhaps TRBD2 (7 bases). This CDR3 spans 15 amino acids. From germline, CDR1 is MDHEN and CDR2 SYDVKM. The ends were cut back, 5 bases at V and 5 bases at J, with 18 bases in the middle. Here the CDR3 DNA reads TGTGCCAGCAGTGGGGGGGCGGAGGGCCTGGAGACCCAGTACTTC. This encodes CASSGGAEGLETQYF.

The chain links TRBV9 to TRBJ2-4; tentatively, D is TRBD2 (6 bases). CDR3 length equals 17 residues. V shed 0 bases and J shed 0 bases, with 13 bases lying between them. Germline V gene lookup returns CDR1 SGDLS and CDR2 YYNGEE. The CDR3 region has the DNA TGTGCCAGCAGCGTAGACGGGGGTGGTGGAGCCAAAAACATTCAGTACTTC. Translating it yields CASSVDGGGGAKNIQYF.

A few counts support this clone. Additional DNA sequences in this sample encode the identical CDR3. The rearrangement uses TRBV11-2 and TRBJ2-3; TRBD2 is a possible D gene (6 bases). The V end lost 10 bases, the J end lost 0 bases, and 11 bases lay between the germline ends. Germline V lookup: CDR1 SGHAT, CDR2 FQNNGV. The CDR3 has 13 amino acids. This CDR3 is CATTRGSTDTQYF. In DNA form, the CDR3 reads TGTGCCACCACCCGGGGGAGCACAGATACGCAGTATTTT.

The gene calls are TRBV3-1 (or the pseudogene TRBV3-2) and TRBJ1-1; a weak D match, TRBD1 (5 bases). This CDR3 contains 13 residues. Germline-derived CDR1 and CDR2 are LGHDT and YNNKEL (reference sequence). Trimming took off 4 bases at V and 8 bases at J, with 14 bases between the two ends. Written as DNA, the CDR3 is TGTGCCAGCAGCCGAGAAGATGGGGGGGAAGCTTTCTTT. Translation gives CASSREDGGEAFF.

The CDR3 nucleotides are TGCGCCAGCAGTGTTTCCGGGACAGCTAATTCACCCCTCCACTTT. Amino acids: CASSVSGTANSPLHF. J is TRBJ1-6 and V is TRBV10-2, with 7 bases that match TRBD1. CDR3 length: 15 amino acids. V was clipped by 4 bases and J by 6 bases; unmatched bases: 6. The germline CDR1 and CDR2 sequences are WSHSY and SAAADI.

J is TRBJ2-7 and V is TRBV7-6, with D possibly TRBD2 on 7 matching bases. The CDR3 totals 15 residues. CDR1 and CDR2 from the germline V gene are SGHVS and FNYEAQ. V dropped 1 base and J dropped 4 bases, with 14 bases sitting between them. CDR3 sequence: CASSLEGGWLYEQYF. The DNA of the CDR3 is TGTGCCAGCAGCTTAGAGGGGGGGTGGCTTTACGAGCAGTACTTC.

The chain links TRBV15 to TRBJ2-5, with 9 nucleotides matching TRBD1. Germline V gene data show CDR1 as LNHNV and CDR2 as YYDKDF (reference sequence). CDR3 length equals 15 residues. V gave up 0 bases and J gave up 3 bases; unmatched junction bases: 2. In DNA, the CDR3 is TGTGCCACCAGCAGAGATCGGACAGGGGAAGAGACCCAGTACTTC. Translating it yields CATSRDRTGEETQYF.

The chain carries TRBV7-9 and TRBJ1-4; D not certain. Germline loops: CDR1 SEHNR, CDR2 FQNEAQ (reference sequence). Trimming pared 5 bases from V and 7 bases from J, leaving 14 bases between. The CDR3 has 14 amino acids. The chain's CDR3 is CASSARAGSEKLFF. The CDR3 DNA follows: TGTGCCAGCAGCGCGCGGGCGGGAAGTGAAAAACTGTTTTTT.

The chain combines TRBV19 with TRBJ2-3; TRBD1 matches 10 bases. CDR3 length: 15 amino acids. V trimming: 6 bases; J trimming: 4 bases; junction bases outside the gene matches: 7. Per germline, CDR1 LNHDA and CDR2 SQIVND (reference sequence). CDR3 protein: CASSPGQGWSDTQYF. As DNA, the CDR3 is TGTGCCAGTAGCCCGGGACAGGGGTGGTCAGATACGCAGTATTTT.

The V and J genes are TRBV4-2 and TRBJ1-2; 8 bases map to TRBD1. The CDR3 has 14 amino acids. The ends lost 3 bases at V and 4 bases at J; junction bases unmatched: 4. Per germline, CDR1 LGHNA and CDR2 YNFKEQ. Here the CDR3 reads CASSHMQGAYGYTF. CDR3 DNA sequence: TGTGCCAGCAGCCACATGCAGGGGGCCTATGGCTACACCTTC.

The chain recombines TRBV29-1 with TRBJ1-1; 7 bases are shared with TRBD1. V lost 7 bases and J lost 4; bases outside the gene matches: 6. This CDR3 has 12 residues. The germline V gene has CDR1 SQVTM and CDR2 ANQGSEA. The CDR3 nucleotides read TGCAGCGCAAGACAGGGTTTCACTGAAGCTTTCTTT. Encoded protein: CSARQGFTEAFF.

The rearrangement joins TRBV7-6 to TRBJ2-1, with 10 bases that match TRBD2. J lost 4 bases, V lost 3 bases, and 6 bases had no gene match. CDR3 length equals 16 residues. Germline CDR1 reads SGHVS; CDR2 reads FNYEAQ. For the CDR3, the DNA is TGTGCCAGCAGCTTGGGCCCAGCGGGGGGGTACAATGAGCAGTTCTTC. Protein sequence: CASSLGPAGGYNEQFF.

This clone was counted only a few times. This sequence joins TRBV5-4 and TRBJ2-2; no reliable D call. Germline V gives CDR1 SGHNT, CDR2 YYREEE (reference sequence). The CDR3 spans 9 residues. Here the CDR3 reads CALTGELFF. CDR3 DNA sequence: TGTGCTCTCACCGGGGAGCTGTTTTTT.

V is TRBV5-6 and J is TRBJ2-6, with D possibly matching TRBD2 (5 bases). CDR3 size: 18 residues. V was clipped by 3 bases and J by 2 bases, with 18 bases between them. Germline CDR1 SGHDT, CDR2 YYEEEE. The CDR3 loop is CASSSYLSGEPGANVLTF. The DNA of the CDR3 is TGTGCCAGCAGCTCGTACCTTTCCGGGGAACCTGGGGCCAACGTCCTGACTTTC.

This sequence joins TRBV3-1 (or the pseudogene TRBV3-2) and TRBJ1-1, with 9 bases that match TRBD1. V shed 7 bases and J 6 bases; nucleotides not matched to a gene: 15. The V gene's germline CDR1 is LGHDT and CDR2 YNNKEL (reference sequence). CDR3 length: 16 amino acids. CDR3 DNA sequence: TGTGCCAGCAACCCGAATACAGGGGGCGCGAGCTCTGAAGCTTTCTTT. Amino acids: CASNPNTGGASSEAFF.

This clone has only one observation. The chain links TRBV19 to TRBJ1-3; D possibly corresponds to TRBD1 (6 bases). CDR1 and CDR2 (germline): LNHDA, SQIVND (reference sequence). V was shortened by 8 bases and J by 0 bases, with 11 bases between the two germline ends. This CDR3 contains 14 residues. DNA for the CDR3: TGTGCCAGTCAACAGGGTCGCTCTGGAAACACCATATATTTT. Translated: CASQQGRSGNTIYF.

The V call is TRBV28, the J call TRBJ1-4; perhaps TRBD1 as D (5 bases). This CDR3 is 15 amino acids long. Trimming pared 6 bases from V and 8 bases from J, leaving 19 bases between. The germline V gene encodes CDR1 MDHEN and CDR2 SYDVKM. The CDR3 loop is CASRPSGGLGEKLFF. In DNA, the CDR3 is TGTGCCAGCAGGCCGAGTGGGGGGTTAGGAGAAAAACTGTTTTTT.

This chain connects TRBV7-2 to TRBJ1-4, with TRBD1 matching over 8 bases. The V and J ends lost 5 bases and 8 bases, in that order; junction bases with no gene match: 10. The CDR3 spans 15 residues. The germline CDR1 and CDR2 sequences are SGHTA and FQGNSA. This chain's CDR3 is CASSIQPGQDEKLFF. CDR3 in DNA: TGTGCCAGCAGCATACAACCGGGACAGGACGAAAAACTGTTTTTT.